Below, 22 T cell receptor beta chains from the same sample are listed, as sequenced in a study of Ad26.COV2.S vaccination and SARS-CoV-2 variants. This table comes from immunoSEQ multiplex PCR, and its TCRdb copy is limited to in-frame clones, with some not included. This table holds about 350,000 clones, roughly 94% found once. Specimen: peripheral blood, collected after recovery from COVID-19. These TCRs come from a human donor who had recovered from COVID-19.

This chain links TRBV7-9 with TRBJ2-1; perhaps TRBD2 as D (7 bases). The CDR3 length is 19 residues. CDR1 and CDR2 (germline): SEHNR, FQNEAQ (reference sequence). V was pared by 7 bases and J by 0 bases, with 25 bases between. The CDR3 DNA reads TGTGCCAGCACTTCGCGGGTCCGGGGGGCGAATTACTCCTACAATGAGCAGTTCTTC. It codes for CASTSRVRGANYSYNEQFF. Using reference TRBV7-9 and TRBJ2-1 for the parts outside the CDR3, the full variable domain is DTGVSQNPRHKITKRGQNVTFRCDPISEHNRLYWYRQTLGQGPEFLTYFQNEAQLEKSRLLSDRFSAERPKGSFSTLEIQRTEQGDSAMYLCASTSRVRGANYSYNEQFFGPGTRLTVL.

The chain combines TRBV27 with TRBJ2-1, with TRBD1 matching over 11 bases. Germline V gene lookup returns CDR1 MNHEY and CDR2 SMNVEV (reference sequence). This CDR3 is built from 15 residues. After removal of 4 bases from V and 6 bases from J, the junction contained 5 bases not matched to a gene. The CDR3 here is CASSSRDRGGNEQFF. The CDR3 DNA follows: TGTGCCAGCAGTTCCCGGGACAGGGGGGGCAATGAGCAGTTCTTC.

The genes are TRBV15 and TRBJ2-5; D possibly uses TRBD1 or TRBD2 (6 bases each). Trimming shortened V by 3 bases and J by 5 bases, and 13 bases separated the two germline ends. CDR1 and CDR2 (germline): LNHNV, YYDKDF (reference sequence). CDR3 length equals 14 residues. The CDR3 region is CATSSRVGGETQYF. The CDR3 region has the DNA TGTGCCACCAGCAGTCGGGTGGGGGGCGAGACCCAGTACTTC.

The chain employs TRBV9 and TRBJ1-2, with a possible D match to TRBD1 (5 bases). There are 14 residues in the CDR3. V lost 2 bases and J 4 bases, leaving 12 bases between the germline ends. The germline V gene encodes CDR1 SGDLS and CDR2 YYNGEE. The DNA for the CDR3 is TGTGCCAGCAGCGTCGACAGCATCCCCTATGGCTACACCTTC. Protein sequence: CASSVDSIPYGYTF.

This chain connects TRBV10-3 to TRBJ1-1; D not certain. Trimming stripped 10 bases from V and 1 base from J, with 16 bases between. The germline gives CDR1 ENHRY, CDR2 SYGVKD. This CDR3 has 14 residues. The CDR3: CATASGSGNTEAFF. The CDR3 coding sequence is TGTGCCACCGCATCAGGCTCGGGGAACACTGAAGCTTTCTTT.

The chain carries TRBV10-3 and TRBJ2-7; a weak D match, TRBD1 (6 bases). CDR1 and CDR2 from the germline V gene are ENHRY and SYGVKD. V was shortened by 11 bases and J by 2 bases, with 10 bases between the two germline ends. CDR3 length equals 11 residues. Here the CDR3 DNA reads TGTGCCGCCCGACAGGCCTACGAGCAGTACTTC. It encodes CAARQAYEQYF.

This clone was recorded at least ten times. CDR3 DNA: TGTGCCAGCAGCCAAGGAGTCTCATTGCTCCCCGACGAGCAGTACTTC. It specifies CASSQGVSLLPDEQYF. This chain joins TRBV3-1 (or the pseudogene TRBV3-2) and TRBJ2-7; no firm D call. The CDR3 runs 16 residues. Germline V gives CDR1 LGHDT, CDR2 YNNKEL (reference sequence). The ends were cut back, 1 base at V and 5 bases at J, with 18 bases in the middle.

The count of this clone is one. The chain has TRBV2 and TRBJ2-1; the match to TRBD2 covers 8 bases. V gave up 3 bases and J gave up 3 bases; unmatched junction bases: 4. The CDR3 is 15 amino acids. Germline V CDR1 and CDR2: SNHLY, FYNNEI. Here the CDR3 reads CASSEGLVNYNEQFF. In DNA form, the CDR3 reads TGTGCCAGCAGTGAGGGACTAGTGAACTACAATGAGCAGTTCTTC.

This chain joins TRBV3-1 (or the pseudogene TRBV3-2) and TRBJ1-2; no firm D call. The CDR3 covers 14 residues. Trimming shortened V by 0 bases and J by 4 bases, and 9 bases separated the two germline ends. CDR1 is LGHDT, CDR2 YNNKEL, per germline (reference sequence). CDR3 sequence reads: CASSQDTVSYGYTF. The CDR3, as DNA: TGTGCCAGCAGCCAAGACACAGTATCCTATGGCTACACCTTC.

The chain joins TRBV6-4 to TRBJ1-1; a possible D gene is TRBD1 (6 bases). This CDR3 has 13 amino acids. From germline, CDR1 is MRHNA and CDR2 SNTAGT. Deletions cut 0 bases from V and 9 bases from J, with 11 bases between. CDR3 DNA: TGTGCCAGCAGTGACTCGACAGGTTCTCAAGCTTTCTTT. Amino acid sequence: CASSDSTGSQAFF.

This CDR3 reads CASSEPTGKGAGELFF. The DNA of the CDR3 is TGTGCCAGCAGTGAGCCGACAGGGAAAGGGGCCGGGGAGCTGTTTTTT. V is TRBV6-1 and J is TRBJ2-2, with 7 bases that match TRBD1. With 3 bases clipped from V and 6 bases from J, the junction kept 10 bases outside the gene matches. CDR3 length: 16 amino acids. CDR1 MNHNS and CDR2 SASEGT come from the germline V gene.

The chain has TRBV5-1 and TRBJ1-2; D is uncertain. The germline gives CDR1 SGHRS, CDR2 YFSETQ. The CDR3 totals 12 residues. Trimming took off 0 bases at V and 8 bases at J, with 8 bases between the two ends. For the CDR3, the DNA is TGCGCCAGCAGCTTGGAAGGGCGGGGCTACACCTTC. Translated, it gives CASSLEGRGYTF.

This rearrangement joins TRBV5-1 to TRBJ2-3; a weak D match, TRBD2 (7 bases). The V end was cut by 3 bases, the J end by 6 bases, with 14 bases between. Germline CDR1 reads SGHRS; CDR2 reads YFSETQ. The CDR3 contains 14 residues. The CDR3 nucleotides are TGCGCCAGCAGCTGGCGGGGGCCTTCGGATACGCAGTATTTT. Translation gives CASSWRGPSDTQYF.

For the CDR3, the DNA is TGCGCCAGCAGCTTAGGGGGGGCAGCTTTCTTT. The encoded protein is CASSLGGAAFF. This chain uses TRBV5-1 with TRBJ1-1; tentative D call: TRBD1 (6 bases). This CDR3 comprises 11 residues. The V end was cut by 2 bases, the J end by 10 bases, with 9 bases between. Germline V CDR1 and CDR2: SGHRS, YFSETQ.

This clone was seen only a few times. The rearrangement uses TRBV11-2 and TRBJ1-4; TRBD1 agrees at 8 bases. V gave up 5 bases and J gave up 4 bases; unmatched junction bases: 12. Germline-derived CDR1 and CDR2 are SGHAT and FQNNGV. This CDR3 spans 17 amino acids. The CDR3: CASSAHTRGLVNEKLFF. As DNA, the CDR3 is TGTGCCAGCAGCGCGCACACCAGGGGGCTGGTTAATGAAAAACTGTTTTTT.

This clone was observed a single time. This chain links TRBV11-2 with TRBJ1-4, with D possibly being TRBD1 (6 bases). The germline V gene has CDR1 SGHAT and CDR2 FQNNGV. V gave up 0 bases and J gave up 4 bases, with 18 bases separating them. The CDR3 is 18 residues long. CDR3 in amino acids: CASSLDYSADRFNEKLFF. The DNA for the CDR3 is TGTGCCAGCAGCTTAGATTATTCGGCGGACAGATTTAATGAAAAACTGTTTTTT.

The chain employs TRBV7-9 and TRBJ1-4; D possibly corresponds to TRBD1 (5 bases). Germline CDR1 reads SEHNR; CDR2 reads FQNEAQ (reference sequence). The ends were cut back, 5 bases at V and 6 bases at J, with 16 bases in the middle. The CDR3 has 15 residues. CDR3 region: CASSRRTGPHEKLFF. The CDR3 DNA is TGTGCCAGCAGCCGCCGCACAGGCCCTCATGAAAAACTGTTTTTT.

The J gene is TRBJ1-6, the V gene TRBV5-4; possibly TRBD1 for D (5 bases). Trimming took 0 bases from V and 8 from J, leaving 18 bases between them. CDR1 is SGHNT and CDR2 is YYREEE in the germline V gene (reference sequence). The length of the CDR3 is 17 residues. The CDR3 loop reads CASSLAVYEGGDSPLHF. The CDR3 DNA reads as TGTGCCAGCAGCTTGGCCGTGTATGAGGGAGGGGATTCACCCCTCCACTTT.

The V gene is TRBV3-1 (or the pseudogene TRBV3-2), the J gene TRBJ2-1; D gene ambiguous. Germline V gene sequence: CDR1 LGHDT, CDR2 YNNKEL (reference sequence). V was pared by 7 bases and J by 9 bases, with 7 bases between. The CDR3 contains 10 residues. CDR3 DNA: TGTGCCAGCACAGAGATTGAGCAGTTCTTC. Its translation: CASTEIEQFF.

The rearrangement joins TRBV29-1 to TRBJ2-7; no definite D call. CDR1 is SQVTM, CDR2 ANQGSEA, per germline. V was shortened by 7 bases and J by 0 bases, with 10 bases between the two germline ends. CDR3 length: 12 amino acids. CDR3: CSASGSSYEQYF. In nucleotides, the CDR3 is TGCAGCGCATCAGGAAGCTCCTACGAGCAGTACTTC.

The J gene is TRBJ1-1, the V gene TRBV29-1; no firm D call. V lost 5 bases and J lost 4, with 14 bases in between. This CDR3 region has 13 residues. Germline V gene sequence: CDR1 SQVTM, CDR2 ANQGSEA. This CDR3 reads CSVRRARGTEAFF. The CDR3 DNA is TGCAGCGTTAGACGGGCCCGGGGCACTGAAGCTTTCTTT.

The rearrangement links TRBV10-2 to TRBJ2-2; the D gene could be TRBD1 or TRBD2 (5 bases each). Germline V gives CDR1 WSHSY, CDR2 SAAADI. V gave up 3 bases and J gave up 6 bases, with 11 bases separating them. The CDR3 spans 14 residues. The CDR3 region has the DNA TGCGCCAGCAGTGAAATTGGGGGACCCGGGGAGCTGTTTTTT. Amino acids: CASSEIGGPGELFF.